This T cell receptor (beta chain) was captured by sequencing in a study of cytomegalovirus exposure and HLA in healthy donors. Study-level background: Out of about 170 million T cells, an earlier analysis found over 100 million unique TCR beta sequences in total.

Overall study results and limits: Later on, an analysis showed TCR association rates differing by HLA locus, with DRB1 the most and HLA-C the fewest.

Nominally healthy donors were sampled, though unrecorded immune exposures were likely. Germline-derived CDR1 and CDR2 are GTSNPN and SVGIG (reference sequence). CDR3 length equals 16 residues. The J segment lost 3 bases and the V segment lost 2 bases, leaving 5 bases of the junction unmatched. A single count supports this clone. The antigen is undetermined. PCR used 60 Vbeta primers and 13 Jbeta primers. Some clones are missing from TCRdb's copy, which holds only in-frame ones; the method was immunoSEQ multiplex PCR. The sample has some 270,000 clones, over 70% seen once. The TCR comes from a girl aged 2 to 9 in good health and CMV-seronegative. The specimen was PBMCs. The chain recombines TRBV30 with TRBJ1-3, with 12 nucleotides matching TRBD1. CDR3 nucleotide sequence: TGTGCCTGGAGTACGGGACAGGGGGCGTTTGGAAACACCATATATTTT. It translates to CAWSTGQGAFGNTIYF.